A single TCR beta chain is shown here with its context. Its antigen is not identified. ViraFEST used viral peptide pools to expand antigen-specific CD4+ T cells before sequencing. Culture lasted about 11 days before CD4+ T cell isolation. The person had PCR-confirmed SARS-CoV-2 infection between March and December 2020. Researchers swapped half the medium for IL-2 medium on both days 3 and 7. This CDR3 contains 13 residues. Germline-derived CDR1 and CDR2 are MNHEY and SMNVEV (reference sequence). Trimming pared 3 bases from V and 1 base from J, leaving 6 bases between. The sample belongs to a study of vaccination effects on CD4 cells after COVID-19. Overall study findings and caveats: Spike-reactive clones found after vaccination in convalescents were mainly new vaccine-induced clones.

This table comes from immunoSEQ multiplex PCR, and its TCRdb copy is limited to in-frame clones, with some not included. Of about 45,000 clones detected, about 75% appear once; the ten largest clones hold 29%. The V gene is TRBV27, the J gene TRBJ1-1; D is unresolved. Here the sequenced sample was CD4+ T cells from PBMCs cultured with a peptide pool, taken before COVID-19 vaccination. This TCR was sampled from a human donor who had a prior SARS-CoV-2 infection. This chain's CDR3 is CASSLRRNTEAFF. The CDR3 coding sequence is TGTGCCAGCAGTTTGAGGAGGAACACTGAAGCTTTCTTT.